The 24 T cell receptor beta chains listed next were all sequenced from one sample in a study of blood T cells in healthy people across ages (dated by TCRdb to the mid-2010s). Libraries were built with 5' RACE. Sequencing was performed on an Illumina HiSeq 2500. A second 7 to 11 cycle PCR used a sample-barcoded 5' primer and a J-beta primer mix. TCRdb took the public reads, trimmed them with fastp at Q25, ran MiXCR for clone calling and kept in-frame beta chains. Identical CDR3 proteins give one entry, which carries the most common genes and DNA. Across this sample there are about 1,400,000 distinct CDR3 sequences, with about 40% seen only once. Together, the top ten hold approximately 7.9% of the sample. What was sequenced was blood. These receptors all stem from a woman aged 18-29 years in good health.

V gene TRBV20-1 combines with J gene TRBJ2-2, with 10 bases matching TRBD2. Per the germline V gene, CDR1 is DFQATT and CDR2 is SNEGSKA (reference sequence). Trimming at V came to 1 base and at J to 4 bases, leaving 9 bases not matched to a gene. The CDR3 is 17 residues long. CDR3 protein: CSARGEGWTSGTGELFF. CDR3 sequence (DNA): TGCAGTGCTAGAGGTGAAGGCTGGACTAGCGGCACCGGGGAGCTGTTTTTT.

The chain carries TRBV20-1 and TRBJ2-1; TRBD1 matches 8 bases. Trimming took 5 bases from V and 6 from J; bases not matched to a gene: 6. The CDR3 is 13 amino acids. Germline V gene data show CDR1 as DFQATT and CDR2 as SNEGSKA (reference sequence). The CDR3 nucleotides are TGCAGTGCTCCCCGGGGACAGGCCAATGAGCAGTTCTTC. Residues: CSAPRGQANEQFF.

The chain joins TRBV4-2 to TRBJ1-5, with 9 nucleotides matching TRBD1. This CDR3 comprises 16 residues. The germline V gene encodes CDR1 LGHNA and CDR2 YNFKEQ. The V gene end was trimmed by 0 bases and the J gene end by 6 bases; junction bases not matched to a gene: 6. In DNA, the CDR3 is TGTGCCAGCAGCCAAGAGGGGGGACAGGGAAGTCAGCCCCAGCATTTT. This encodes CASSQEGGQGSQPQHF.

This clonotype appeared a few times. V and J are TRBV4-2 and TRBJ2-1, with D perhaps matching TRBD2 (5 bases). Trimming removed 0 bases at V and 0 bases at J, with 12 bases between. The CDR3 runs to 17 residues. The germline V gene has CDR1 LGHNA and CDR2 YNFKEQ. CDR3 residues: CASSQEERGSSYNEQFF. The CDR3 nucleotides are TGTGCCAGCAGCCAAGAGGAGAGAGGGAGCTCCTACAATGAGCAGTTCTTC.

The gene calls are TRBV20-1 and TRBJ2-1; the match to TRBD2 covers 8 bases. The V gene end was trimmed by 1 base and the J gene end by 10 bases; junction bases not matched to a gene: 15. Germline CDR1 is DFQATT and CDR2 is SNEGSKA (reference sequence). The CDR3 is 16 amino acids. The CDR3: CSARVGSGKSSYEQFF. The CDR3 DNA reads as TGCAGTGCTAGAGTCGGTAGCGGGAAGAGCTCCTACGAGCAGTTCTTC.

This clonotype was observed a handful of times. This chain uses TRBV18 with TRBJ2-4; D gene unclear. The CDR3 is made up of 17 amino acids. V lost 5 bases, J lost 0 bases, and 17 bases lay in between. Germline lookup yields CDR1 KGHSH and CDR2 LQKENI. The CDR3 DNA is TGTGCCAGCTCAAAGGGCGAGGACGGTTTAGCCAAAAACATTCAGTACTTC. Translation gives CASSKGEDGLAKNIQYF.

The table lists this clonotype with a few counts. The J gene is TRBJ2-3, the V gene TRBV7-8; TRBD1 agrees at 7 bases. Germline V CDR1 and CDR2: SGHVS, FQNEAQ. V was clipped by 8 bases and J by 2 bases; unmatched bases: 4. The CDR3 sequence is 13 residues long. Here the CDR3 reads CASQRGLTDTQYF. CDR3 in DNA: TGTGCCAGCCAGAGGGGGCTCACAGATACGCAGTATTTT.

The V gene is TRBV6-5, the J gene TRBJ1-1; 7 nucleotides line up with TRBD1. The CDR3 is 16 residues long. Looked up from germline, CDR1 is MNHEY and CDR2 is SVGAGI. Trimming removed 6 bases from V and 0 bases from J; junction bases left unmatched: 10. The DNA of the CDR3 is TGTGCCAGCAGGCGGGAACCTACAGGGGTGAACACTGAAGCTTTCTTT. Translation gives CASRREPTGVNTEAFF.

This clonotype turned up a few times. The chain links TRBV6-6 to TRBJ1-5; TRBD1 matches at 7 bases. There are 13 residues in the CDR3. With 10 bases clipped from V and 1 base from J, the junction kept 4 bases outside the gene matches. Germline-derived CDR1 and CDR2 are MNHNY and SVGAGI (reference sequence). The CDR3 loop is CATTGDSNQPQHF. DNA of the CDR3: TGTGCCACCACAGGGGACAGCAATCAGCCCCAGCATTTT.

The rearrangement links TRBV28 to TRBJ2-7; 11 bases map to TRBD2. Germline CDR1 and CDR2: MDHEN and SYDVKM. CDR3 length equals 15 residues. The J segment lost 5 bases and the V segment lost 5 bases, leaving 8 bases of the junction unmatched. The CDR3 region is CASSVPTSGRDEQYF. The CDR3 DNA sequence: TGTGCCAGCAGTGTACCCACTAGCGGGAGAGACGAGCAGTACTTC.

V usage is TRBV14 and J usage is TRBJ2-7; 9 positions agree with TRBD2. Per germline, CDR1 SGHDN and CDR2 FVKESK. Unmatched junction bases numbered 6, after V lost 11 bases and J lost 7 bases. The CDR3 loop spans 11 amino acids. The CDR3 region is CACGRAGEQYF. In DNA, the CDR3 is TGTGCCTGCGGGAGGGCCGGTGAGCAGTACTTC. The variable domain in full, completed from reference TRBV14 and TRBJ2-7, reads EAGVTQFPSHSVIEKGQTVTLRCDPISGHDNLYWYRRVMGKEIKFLLHFVKESKQDESGMPNNRFLAERTGGTYSTLKVQPAELEDSGVYFCACGRAGEQYFGPGTRLTVT.

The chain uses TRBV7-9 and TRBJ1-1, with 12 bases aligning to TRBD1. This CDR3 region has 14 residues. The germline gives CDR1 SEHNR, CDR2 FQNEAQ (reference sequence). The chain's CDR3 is CAGQGAATDTEAFF. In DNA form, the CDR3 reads TGTGCGGGACAGGGGGCAGCTACAGACACTGAAGCTTTCTTT.

The DNA for the CDR3 is TGTGCCAGCAGCGCGCCCGGGATAGCCAAAAACATTCAGTACTTC. Residues: CASSAPGIAKNIQYF. The J gene is TRBJ2-4, the V gene TRBV3-1, with a tentative D call TRBD2 (5 bases). V lost 5 bases and J 0 bases, leaving 11 bases between the germline ends. CDR1 LGHDT and CDR2 YNNKEL come from the germline V gene (reference sequence). The CDR3 is 15 residues long.

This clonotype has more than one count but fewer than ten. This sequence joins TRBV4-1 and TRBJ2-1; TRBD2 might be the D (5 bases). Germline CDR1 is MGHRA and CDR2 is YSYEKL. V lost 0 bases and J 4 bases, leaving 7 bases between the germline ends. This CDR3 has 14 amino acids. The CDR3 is CASSQEDLYNEQFF. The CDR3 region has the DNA TGCGCCAGCAGCCAAGAGGACTTGTACAATGAGCAGTTCTTC.

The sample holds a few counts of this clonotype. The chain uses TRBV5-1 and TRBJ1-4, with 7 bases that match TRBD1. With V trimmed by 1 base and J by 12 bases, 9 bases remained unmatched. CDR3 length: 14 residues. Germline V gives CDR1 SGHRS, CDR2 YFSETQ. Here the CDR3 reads CASSLSAGGEELFF. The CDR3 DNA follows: TGCGCCAGCAGCTTGAGTGCAGGGGGGGAAGAACTGTTTTTT.

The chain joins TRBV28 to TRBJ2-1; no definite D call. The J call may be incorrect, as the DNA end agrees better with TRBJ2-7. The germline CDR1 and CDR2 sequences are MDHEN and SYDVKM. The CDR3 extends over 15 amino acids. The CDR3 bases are TGTGCCAGCAGTTTCCGCGCGTACTCCTACAATGAGCAGTACTTC. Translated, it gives CASSFRAYSYNEQYF.

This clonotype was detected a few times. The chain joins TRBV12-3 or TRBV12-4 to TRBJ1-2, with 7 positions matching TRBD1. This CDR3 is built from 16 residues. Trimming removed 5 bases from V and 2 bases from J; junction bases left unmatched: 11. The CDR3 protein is CASSQAPSRGNYGYTF. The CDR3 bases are TGTGCCAGCAGTCAAGCCCCTTCCAGGGGGAACTATGGCTACACCTTC.

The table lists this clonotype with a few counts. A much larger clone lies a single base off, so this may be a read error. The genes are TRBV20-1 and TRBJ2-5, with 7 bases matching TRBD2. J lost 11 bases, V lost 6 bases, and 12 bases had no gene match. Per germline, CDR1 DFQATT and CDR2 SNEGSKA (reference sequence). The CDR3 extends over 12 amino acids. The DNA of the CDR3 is TGCAGTGCAAATCTAGCGGTCGATGAGCAGTACTTC. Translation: CSANLAVDEQYF.

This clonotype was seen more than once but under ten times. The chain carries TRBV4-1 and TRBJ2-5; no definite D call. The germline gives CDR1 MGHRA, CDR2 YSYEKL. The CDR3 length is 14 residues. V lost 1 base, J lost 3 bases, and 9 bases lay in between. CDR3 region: CASSQGMAEETQYF. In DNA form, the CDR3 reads TGCGCCAGCAGCCAAGGGATGGCAGAAGAGACCCAGTACTTC.

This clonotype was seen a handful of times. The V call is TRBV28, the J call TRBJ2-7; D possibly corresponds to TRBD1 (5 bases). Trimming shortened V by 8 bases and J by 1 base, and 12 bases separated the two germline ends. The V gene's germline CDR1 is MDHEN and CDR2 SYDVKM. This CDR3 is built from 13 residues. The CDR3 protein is CASCYRGSYEQYF. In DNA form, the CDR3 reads TGTGCCAGCTGCTATAGGGGATCCTACGAGCAGTACTTC.

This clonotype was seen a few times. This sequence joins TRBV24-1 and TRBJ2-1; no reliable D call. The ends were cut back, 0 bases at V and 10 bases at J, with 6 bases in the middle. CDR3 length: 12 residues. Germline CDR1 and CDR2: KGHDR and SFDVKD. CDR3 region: CATSDLTREQFF. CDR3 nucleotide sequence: TGTGCCACCAGTGATTTGACCCGGGAGCAGTTCTTC.

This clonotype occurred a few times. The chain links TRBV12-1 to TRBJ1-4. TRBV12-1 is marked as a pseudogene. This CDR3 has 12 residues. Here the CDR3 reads CASALGEDKLFF. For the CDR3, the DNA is TGTGCCAGCGCCCTCGGGGAGGATAAACTGTTTTTT.

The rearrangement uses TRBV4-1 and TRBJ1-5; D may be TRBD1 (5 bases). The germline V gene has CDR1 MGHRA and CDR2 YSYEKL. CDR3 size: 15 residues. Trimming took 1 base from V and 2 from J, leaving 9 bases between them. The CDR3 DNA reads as TGCGCCAGCAGCCAAGTGGGGGTTCGCAATCAGCCCCAGCATTTT. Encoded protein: CASSQVGVRNQPQHF.

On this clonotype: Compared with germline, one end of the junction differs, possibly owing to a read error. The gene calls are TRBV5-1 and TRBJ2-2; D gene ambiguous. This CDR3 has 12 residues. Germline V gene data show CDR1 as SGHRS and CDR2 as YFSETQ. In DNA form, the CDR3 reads TGTGCCAGCAGCCTTCACACCGGGGAGCTGTTTTTT. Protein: CASSLHTGELFF.